Here is one TCR beta chain with its context. The data were obtained in a study of blood T cell repertoires in COVID-19. For the study at large: Acute and convalescent COVID-19 samples came from the United States, Italy and Spain.

Deletions cut 4 bases from V and 4 bases from J, with 18 bases between. Germline V gives CDR1 MDHEN, CDR2 SYDVKM. CDR3 size: 16 residues. Method: immunoSEQ multiplex PCR; TCRdb's copy keeps in-frame clones and lacks some. The sample contains fewer than 350,000 clones, approximately 90% of which appear only once. The sample was PBMCs or T cells enriched from blood (not recorded which). This receptor was obtained from a woman aged 40 to 50 with acute COVID-19. The chain uses TRBV28 and TRBJ2-3; possible D gene TRBD1, 6 bases. The CDR3: CASSYRDTRRADTQYF. The DNA for the CDR3 is TGTGCCAGCAGTTACCGGGACACTAGAAGGGCAGATACGCAGTATTTT.